These 5 T cell receptor beta chains originate from one sample sequenced in a study of Graves' ophthalmopathy and Graves' hyperthyroidism. CDR3 regions of TCR beta were amplified from RNA transcripts. Investigators did first-round RT-PCR with HTBI primers, then second-round multiplex PCR. TCRdb itself ran the multiplex PCR reads through MiXCR, one entry per CDR3 protein. The table includes 680,000 or so distinct CDR3 sequences, about 24% detected once. The sequenced sample consisted of peripheral blood. The receptor source for this set is a woman younger than 30 with stable Graves' hyperthyroidism. Some clones in this sample may be carry-over from other donors' samples.

This clonotype showed up just a few times. A single base separates this from a much larger clone, so it may be a read error. J is TRBJ1-2 and V is TRBV20-1; D unresolved. The CDR3 length is 12 residues. Looked up from germline, CDR1 is DFQATT and CDR2 is SNEGSKA (reference sequence). V lost 2 bases and J lost 2, with 6 bases in between. CDR3 residues: CSARFPNYGYTF. The CDR3, as DNA: TGCAGTGCTAGATTCCCAAACTATGGCTACACCTTC.

The chain links TRBV13 to TRBJ2-2; D might be TRBD2 (6 bases). The CDR3 loop spans 16 amino acids. CDR1 is PRHDT, CDR2 FYEKMQ, per germline (reference sequence). Deletions cut 0 bases from V and 1 base from J, with 9 bases between. CDR3 region: CASSLGASVNTGELFF. In DNA form, the CDR3 reads TGTGCCAGCAGCTTAGGAGCTAGCGTGAACACCGGGGAGCTGTTTTTT.

The table lists this clonotype with a few counts. The rearrangement links TRBV6-5 to TRBJ2-2, with D maybe TRBD2 (6 bases). Germline CDR1 is MNHEY and CDR2 is SVGAGI. V was clipped by 5 bases and J by 2 bases, with 15 bases between them. This CDR3 region has 16 residues. CDR3 nucleotides: TGTGCCAGCAGTCTCGAAGGAGGGGAAAACACCGGGGAGCTGTTTTTT. Translated, it gives CASSLEGGENTGELFF.

In this sample, this clonotype turned up many times. This chain connects TRBV19 to TRBJ1-1; 9 positions agree with TRBD1. The CDR3 is made up of 16 amino acids. Per the germline V gene, CDR1 is LNHDA and CDR2 is SQIVND (reference sequence). J lost 2 bases, V lost 8 bases, and 12 bases had no gene match. The CDR3 loop reads CASSSGTGRENTEAFF. CDR3 bases: TGTGCCAGTTCGAGCGGGACAGGGCGGGAAAACACTGAAGCTTTCTTT.

The table lists this clonotype with many counts. The rearrangement joins TRBV12-3 or TRBV12-4 to TRBJ2-2, with no clear D. The CDR3 covers 13 residues. Trimming removed 2 bases at V and 4 bases at J, with 5 bases between. CDR3 sequence (DNA): TGTGCCAGCAGTTTAATCGGCACCGGGGAGCTGTTTTTT. It translates to CASSLIGTGELFF.